The clone carrying this T cell receptor beta chain was seen more than once but under ten times. Antigen: not known. The data belong to a study of STAT3 mutations in large granular lymphocyte leukemia. Whole-study findings and limits: At least one immunodominant TCR beta clonotype appeared in every T-cell large granular lymphocyte leukemia patient. Persisting codominant clonotypes may have hidden a small pathogenic clone.

The CDR3 spans 11 residues. Germline V gene data show CDR1 as LGHNT and CDR2 as FRNRAP. Trimming removed 6 bases from V and 4 bases from J, with 3 bases in between. Generated by immunoSEQ multiplex PCR, the TCRdb table keeps only in-frame clones and is missing some. The data contain 2,000 to 3,000 clones, approximately 51% of them singletons. Specimen: peripheral blood mononuclear cells. The TCR was taken from a man between 60 and 75 years old with T-cell large granular lymphocyte leukemia. Some clones in this sample may be carry-over from other donors' samples. V gene TRBV12-5 combines with J gene TRBJ2-2, with unresolved D. Written as DNA, the CDR3 is TGTGCTAGTGGAACCACCGGGGAGCTGTTTTTT. This gives the protein CASGTTGELFF.